This TCR beta chain is drawn from a study of blood T cell repertoires in COVID-19 (dated by TCRdb to the early 2020s). Turning to the overall study: Samples covering the acute and convalescent phases of COVID-19 were provided by collaborators in the United States, Italy and Spain. The prospective study material was composed of cDNA or gDNA derived from T cells, B-cell-depleted T cells, or PBMCs. Subjects who had been exposed to COVID-19, were actively infected with it, or had recovered from it provided the deeply sampled blood TCRbeta repertoires that made up the dataset. The repertoires were released in a freely available public database intended as a resource for research on the immune response to SARS-CoV-2. Samples came from the ongoing ImmuneRACE study (first 160 participants) plus 1,254 subjects from 6 global collaborators. A de-identified subject ID, COVID-19 status, age in years and sex were almost always included in the sample metadata. Where HLA class I and class II types were available, the types were taken from metadata supplied by the sample provider, not from assay-based typing.

In regard to this clone: What this receptor recognizes is not known. No base-level quality is on record; no much larger clone is a single base apart.

CDR3 length: 14 amino acids, cysteine to phenylalanine. The kept DNA is CDR3 alone, 42 bases in frame from the first base. Collaborating institutions collected whole blood in K2EDTA tubes following their own protocols. For TCRbeta analysis, collaborator samples were shipped as frozen whole blood, as isolated PBMCs, or as DNA extracted from either sample type. The research as a whole found: Clinical and demographic metadata were provided uncurated, with the amount varying by source and participant.

TCRbeta CDR3 regions were amplified from genomic DNA using the immunoSEQ Assay, a bias-controlled multiplex PCR. From the authors' description of their analysis: Within the assay, amplification of reference gene primers was used to estimate how many nucleated cells each sample contained. To quantify the absolute abundance of each unique TCRbeta CDR3 rearrangement, sequence reads were collapsed and filtered. Productive Simpson clonality was computed per sample as the square root of Simpson's diversity index over productive rearrangements. TCRdb obtained this table from immuneACCESS and retained in-frame rearrangements with V and J assigned. These tables miss some clones; where compared with another copy, unresolved V genes account for less than half of the shortfall, and the remainder is unexplained. The V and J calls and clone size were taken over from that table, and D and trimming were inferred from the DNA. Across this sample there are under 150,000 clones, with more than 70% seen only once. The ten largest make up about 1.5% of the sample.

This TCR was sampled from a man in his 60s with acute or convalescent COVID-19. The sample was peripheral blood. The chain is assembled from TRBV21-1 and TRBJ1-1; no DNA check was done on the table's D call, TRBD1. TRBV21-1 is a pseudogene segment. In nucleotides, the sequence is TGTGCCAGCAGCACCGGACAGGGGGGATCTGAAGCTTTCTTT. The resulting protein is CASSTGQGGSEAFF.